A selection of T cell receptor beta chains follows, all from one sample in a study of shared clonotypes between healthy human individuals. Sequencing was performed with immunoSEQ multiplex PCR; in TCRdb, only in-frame clones are kept and a portion is missing. The table lists about 2.3 million clones, just under 95% of them singletons. Sequenced: naive CD4+ T cells from PBMCs. All receptors derive from a man aged 18 to 35 in good health. Some clones in this sample may be carry-over from other donors' samples. CDR3s leave out the opening cysteine and the closing phenylalanine or tryptophan.

len,j_gene,v_gene,CDR3aa
11,TRBJ2-2,TRBV9,ASSASFRRELF
12,TRBJ1-3,TRBV13,ASSLVSSGSTIY
12,TRBJ1-2,TRBV28,ASTRTVTNYGYT
11,TRBJ2-3,TRBV6-4,ASSGERGDTQY
14,TRBJ2-1,TRBV19,ASSIAGLAPYNEQF
12,TRBJ1-2,TRBV5-8,ASDRGSRAYGYT
13,TRBJ1-5,TRBV7-9,ASSFISGVNQPQH
15,TRBJ2-5,TRBV4-1,ASSQAGRLAEQETQY
13,TRBJ2-4,TRBV28,ASSLPRTASNIQY
9,TRBJ2-7,TRBV28,ASSLTSGSS
12,TRBJ1-3,TRBV6-5,ASRRTVSGNTIY
14,TRBJ2-3,TRBV7-2,ASSERPGQGADTQY
12,TRBJ1-5,TRBV2,ASRVGPQGQPQH
12,TRBJ2-3,TRBV11-2,ASSFQRPSDTQY
17,TRBJ1-5,TRBV19,ASSTFKGTGGLSNQPQH
13,TRBJ1-5,TRBV10-3,AISQDRELYQPQH
12,TRBJ1-1,TRBV4-3,ASRELGHWGEAF
12,TRBJ2-3,TRBV4-3,ASRVDRGTDTQY
12,TRBJ1-3,TRBV5-8,ASSPGRYGNTIY
13,TRBJ1-5,TRBV28,ASSPPPRLNQPQH
13,TRBJ2-7,TRBV5-1,ASSTGTGVSYEQY
11,TRBJ1-2,TRBV30,AWSVGGWVVYT
13,TRBJ2-3,TRBV5-8,ASSLEGHDTDTQY
11,TRBJ1-5,TRBV5-1,ASSFTGQQPQH
13,TRBJ1-2,TRBV5-1,ASSRQEGVNYGYT
12,TRBJ1-5,TRBV30,AWSVAGANQPQH
11,TRBJ2-2,TRBV28,ATWRQGAGELF
12,TRBJ2-7,TRBV10-3,AISESAISYEQY
12,TRBJ2-5,TRBV11-2,ASSPGGGRETQY
9,TRBJ1-3,TRBV30,AWSVGDTIY
10,TRBJ2-3,TRBV29-1,SVAQGGDTQY
9,TRBJ2-7,TRBV28,ASSSTYEQY
11,TRBJ2-3,TRBV28,ASIQRSTDTQY
13,TRBJ2-5,TRBV7-6,ASSAGLAGVETQY
11,TRBJ1-1,TRBV25-1,ASGDSFKAEAF
13,TRBJ2-7,TRBV29-1,SVERSGSGSYEQY
13,TRBJ2-7,TRBV7-2,ASSRLAGVSYEQY
13,TRBJ2-6,TRBV28,ATNRPYSGANVLT
12,TRBJ2-7,TRBV10-3,AISESRTDYEQY
12,TRBJ1-4,TRBV5-4,ASSSPGPGEKLF
15,TRBJ2-5,TRBV4-3,ASSRQYGAGGPETQY
13,TRBJ2-2,TRBV6-4,ASRPGTGGTGELF
14,TRBJ2-1,TRBV5-8,ASSLAGTGSYNEQF
14,TRBJ1-5,TRBV7-2,ASSLLNGRNNQPQH
16,TRBJ2-3,TRBV5-1,ASSLVGGVGHSTDTQY
12,TRBJ2-7,TRBV11-2,ASTRNMGTYEQY